This TCR beta chain was documented in a study of T cells in Graves' hyperthyroidism and ophthalmopathy. This clonotype came up many times. Its antigen remains unknown. Notes on the study in general: Researchers found most expanded thyroid clonotypes above 0.001 in blood as well.

This CDR3 has 11 residues. With 10 bases removed from V and 4 bases from J, the gap between germline ends came to 10 bases. CDR1 is MNHNS and CDR2 is SASEGT in the germline V gene. Authors of the study amplified TCR beta CDR3 regions from RNA transcripts. TCR CDR3 underwent first-round RT-PCR with the HTBI primer set. TCRdb recomputed calls from the multiplex PCR reads with MiXCR, one row per CDR3 protein. This table holds about 520,000 distinct CDR3 sequences, around 22% found once. The chain employs TRBV6-1 and TRBJ1-1; no definite D call. The sample taken for sequencing was blood. The clonotype comes from a woman aged 30 to 39 with Graves' ophthalmopathy. The CDR3 is CATLGSTEAFF. Here the CDR3 DNA reads TGTGCCACCCTGGGGAGCACTGAAGCTTTCTTT.